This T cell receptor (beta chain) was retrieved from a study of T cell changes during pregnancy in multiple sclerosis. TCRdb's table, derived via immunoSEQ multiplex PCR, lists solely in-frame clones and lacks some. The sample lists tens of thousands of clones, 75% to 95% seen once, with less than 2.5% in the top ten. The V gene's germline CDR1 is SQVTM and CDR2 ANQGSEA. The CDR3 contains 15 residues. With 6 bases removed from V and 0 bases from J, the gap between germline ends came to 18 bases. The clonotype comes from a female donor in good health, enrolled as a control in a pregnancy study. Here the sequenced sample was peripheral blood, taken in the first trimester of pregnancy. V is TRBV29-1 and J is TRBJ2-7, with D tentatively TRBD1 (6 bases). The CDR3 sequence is CSVAYRALSSYEQYF. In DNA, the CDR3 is TGCAGCGTCGCATACAGGGCCTTGTCCTCCTACGAGCAGTACTTC.